A single sample is the source of the 21 T cell receptor beta chains below, sequenced in a study of blood T cells in healthy people across ages. For the second PCR, which ran for roughly 6 to 12 cycles, a sample-barcoded 5' primer and a J-beta primer mix were used. TCRdb independently ran MiXCR on the 5' RACE reads; one entry per CDR3 protein. This sample has 600,000 to 800,000 distinct CDR3 sequences, with 21% found just once. The sample was blood. The receptors shown here come from a man between 65 and 85 years old in good health.

In its sample, this clonotype was seen a few times. The chain has TRBV4-1 and TRBJ1-3, with TRBD1 matching 9 bases. This CDR3 spans 16 amino acids. Germline V lookup: CDR1 MGHRA, CDR2 YSYEKL. V lost 0 bases and J lost 4; bases outside the gene matches: 4. The CDR3 region is CASSQDNRGLGNTIYF. The DNA of the CDR3 is TGCGCCAGCAGCCAAGACAACAGGGGGCTGGGAAACACCATATATTTT.

This clonotype turned up a few times. The V gene is TRBV7-9, the J gene TRBJ2-5; no clear D gene. V was cut by 2 bases and J by 0 bases, with 7 bases left in between. This CDR3 comprises 14 residues. Germline V gene lookup returns CDR1 SEHNR and CDR2 FQNEAQ (reference sequence). The CDR3 is CASSLPTYQETQYF. The CDR3 nucleotides read TGTGCCAGCAGCTTACCGACGTACCAAGAGACCCAGTACTTC.

The J gene is TRBJ2-5, the V gene TRBV18; D may be TRBD1 (6 bases). Germline V CDR1 and CDR2: KGHSH, LQKENI. Trimming cost V 4 bases and J 3 bases, with 12 bases left between them. The CDR3 covers 14 residues. The CDR3 region has the DNA TGTGCCAGCTCACGAACTCGGACAGAAGAGACCCAGTACTTC. It yields the protein CASSRTRTEETQYF.

This clonotype was counted at least ten times. This rearrangement joins TRBV18 to TRBJ2-5; D uncertain. The V end was cut by 3 bases, the J end by 2 bases, with 4 bases between. The germline gives CDR1 KGHSH, CDR2 LQKENI. The CDR3 covers 12 residues. The CDR3 here is CASSPRQETQYF. CDR3 DNA sequence: TGTGCCAGCTCACCCAGACAAGAGACCCAGTACTTC.

The chain links TRBV5-1 to TRBJ2-4; 8 bases align to TRBD2. Trimming took 0 bases from V and 0 from J; bases not matched to a gene: 14. Germline V CDR1 and CDR2: SGHRS, YFSETQ. The CDR3 extends over 20 amino acids. The CDR3 region has the DNA TGCGCCAGCAGCTTGGTGACTAGCGAACCACCACAATTAGCCAAAAACATTCAGTACTTC. The encoded protein is CASSLVTSEPPQLAKNIQYF.

This chain connects TRBV5-1 to TRBJ1-1; D might be TRBD1 (6 bases). Trimming stripped 7 bases from V and 1 base from J, with 17 bases between. CDR1 SGHRS and CDR2 YFSETQ come from the germline V gene. The CDR3 runs to 15 residues. The CDR3 region is CASGAPGQTNTEAFF. CDR3 coding DNA: TGCGCCAGCGGGGCTCCGGGACAAACGAACACTGAAGCTTTCTTT.

CDR3 bases: TGTGCCAGCAGCTACCGACAGGGGGCTGGGGCCAACGTCCTGACTTTC. Amino acids: CASSYRQGAGANVLTF. The chain recombines TRBV7-9 with TRBJ2-6; 9 nucleotides agree with TRBD1. The CDR3 length is 16 residues. The germline V gene has CDR1 SEHNR and CDR2 FQNEAQ (reference sequence). The V gene end was trimmed by 4 bases and the J gene end by 2 bases; junction bases not matched to a gene: 3.

This clonotype was counted ten times or more. This chain uses TRBV28 with TRBJ1-3; TRBD1 is a possible D gene (6 bases). Trimming left V 6 bases short and J 4 bases short, with 13 bases between. The CDR3 sequence is 14 residues long. Germline CDR1 and CDR2: MDHEN and SYDVKM. Here the CDR3 DNA reads TGTGCCAGCAGATTACAGGGAGGCGGAAACACCATATATTTT. Translating it yields CASRLQGGGNTIYF.

V usage is TRBV29-1 and J usage is TRBJ2-1; 8 nucleotides match TRBD1. Germline V gene lookup returns CDR1 SQVTM and CDR2 ANQGSEA. This CDR3 is 15 amino acids long. V shed 6 bases and J 5 bases; nucleotides not matched to a gene: 12. The CDR3 nucleotides are TGCAGCGTCTCCTTGTGGACAGGGATAAACAATGAGCAGTTCTTC. The encoded protein is CSVSLWTGINNEQFF.

Only one count was recorded for this clonotype. This rearrangement joins TRBV19 to TRBJ1-1; D not resolved. The length of the CDR3 is 13 residues. Germline assignment: CDR1 LNHDA and CDR2 SQIVND (reference sequence). V lost 9 bases, J lost 0 bases, and 11 bases lay in between. The CDR3 DNA is TGTGCCAGCATGCCGGGATTGAACACTGAAGCTTTCTTT. Protein: CASMPGLNTEAFF. Based on the CDR3 plus reference TRBV19 and TRBJ1-1, the full variable domain is DGGITQSPKYLFRKEGQNVTLSCEQNLNHDAMYWYRQDPGQGLRLIYYSQIVNDFQKGDIAEGYSVSREKKESFPLTVTSAQKNPTAFYLCASMPGLNTEAFFGQGTRLTVV.

This sequence joins TRBV20-1 and TRBJ2-3, with TRBD2 matching over 12 bases. The germline V gene encodes CDR1 DFQATT and CDR2 SNEGSKA (reference sequence). This CDR3 is 15 amino acids long. J was trimmed by 6 bases and V by 6 bases; bases with no gene match: 10. In DNA, the CDR3 is TGCAGTGCCCGTGTGACTAGCGGGAGTCCCGATACGCAGTATTTT. The encoded protein is CSARVTSGSPDTQYF.

The chain employs TRBV5-1 and TRBJ2-3, with D perhaps matching TRBD1 (7 bases). Per the germline V gene, CDR1 is SGHRS and CDR2 is YFSETQ. CDR3 size: 15 residues. Between the trimmed V and J ends, which lost 0 bases and 4 bases, there was a span of 12 bases. CDR3 sequence reads: CASSLGRGLADTQYF. Here the CDR3 DNA reads TGCGCCAGCAGCTTGGGGAGGGGGCTCGCAGATACGCAGTATTTT.

This clonotype was observed a few times. The chain couples TRBV5-1 to TRBJ1-4; 9 bases map to TRBD1. The germline V gene encodes CDR1 SGHRS and CDR2 YFSETQ. V shed 0 bases and J 6 bases; nucleotides not matched to a gene: 3. The CDR3 contains 15 residues. CDR3 sequence reads: CASSLAGTGYEKLFF. The CDR3 DNA sequence: TGCGCCAGCAGCTTGGCCGGGACAGGGTATGAAAAACTGTTTTTT.

This clonotype was counted only a few times. The CDR3 region is CASSYGLRILNEQFF. CDR3 DNA: TGTGCCAGCAGTTATGGACTAAGAATTCTCAATGAGCAGTTCTTC. V and J are TRBV6-2 or TRBV6-3 and TRBJ2-1; a possible D gene is TRBD2 (6 bases). The CDR3 consists of 15 residues. V lost 3 bases, J lost 6 bases, and 15 bases lay in between. The germline V gene has CDR1 MNHEY and CDR2 SVGEGT.

Here the CDR3 reads CSARAPSHGSGYEQYF. In nucleotides, the CDR3 is TGCAGTGCTAGAGCCCCCTCTCACGGGAGTGGTTACGAGCAGTACTTC. V and J are TRBV20-1 and TRBJ2-7; tentative D call: TRBD2 (6 bases). The CDR3 runs to 16 residues. Trimming shortened V by 1 base and J by 4 bases, and 20 bases separated the two germline ends. Looked up from germline, CDR1 is DFQATT and CDR2 is SNEGSKA (reference sequence).

This clonotype was detected only a few times. Compared with germline, one end of the junction differs, possibly owing to a read error. The chain links TRBV14 to TRBJ2-5; no clear D gene. Germline assignment: CDR1 SGHDN and CDR2 FVKESK. This CDR3 region has 12 residues. In nucleotides, the CDR3 is TGTGCCGGCAGCCAACTGGGAGAGACCCAGTACTTC. This translates into CAGSQLGETQYF.

Remarks on this clonotype: One end of the junction does not line up with germline, which may come from a read error. V is TRBV6-5 and J is TRBJ1-3; 7 nucleotides line up with TRBD1. The CDR3 is made up of 17 amino acids. Germline CDR1 MNHEY, CDR2 SVGAGI. Here the CDR3 reads CASSWFADRAYGNTVYF. The CDR3 DNA reads TGTGCCAGCAGTTGGTTCGCCGACAGGGCTTATGGAAACACCGTATATTTT.

This clonotype was counted only a few times. V and J are TRBV6-6 and TRBJ2-5; D gene uncertain. The CDR3 runs 12 residues. CDR1 MNHNY and CDR2 SVGAGI come from the germline V gene (reference sequence). Trimming stripped 7 bases from V and 0 bases from J, with 6 bases between. The DNA of the CDR3 is TGTGCCAGCATAGGAAACCAAGAGACCCAGTACTTC. It codes for CASIGNQETQYF.

This chain joins TRBV29-1 and TRBJ2-1, with 10 positions matching TRBD1. The CDR3 runs 14 residues. The germline gives CDR1 SQVTM, CDR2 ANQGSEA. The ends lost 7 bases at V and 6 bases at J; junction bases unmatched: 9. CDR3 region: CSAWGQGNFNEQFF. The DNA for the CDR3 is TGCAGCGCCTGGGGACAGGGGAATTTCAATGAGCAGTTCTTC.

This clonotype was recorded a few times. The V and J genes are TRBV20-1 and TRBJ2-6; D ambiguous. CDR1 is DFQATT and CDR2 is SNEGSKA in the germline V gene (reference sequence). V lost 6 bases, J lost 2 bases, and 8 bases lay in between. The CDR3 is 13 amino acids. The CDR3 nucleotides read TGCAGTGCCGCTATCCCTGGGGCCAACGTCCTGACTTTC. Its protein is CSAAIPGANVLTF.

The genes are TRBV5-8 and TRBJ2-1, with 11 bases matching TRBD2. The CDR3 is made up of 17 amino acids. From germline, CDR1 is SGHTS and CDR2 YDEGEE. V shed 0 bases, J shed 6 bases, and the junction held 8 bases outside the gene matches. CDR3 residues: CASSLGRTSGPANEQFF. The CDR3 bases are TGTGCCAGCAGCTTGGGAAGGACTAGCGGGCCTGCCAATGAGCAGTTCTTC.